The clone carrying this T cell receptor beta chain showed up just a few times. Its antigen is undetermined. These data belong to a study of post-analysis software for immune sequencing data. Libraries were made from TCR beta cDNA, and they carried unique molecular identifiers. TCRdb re-derived calls from the PCR reads in MiXCR, one entry per CDR3 protein. The sample holds 820,000 or so distinct CDR3 sequences, about 50% seen once. General study results and limits: Four or five TRBV segments, TRBV5-6, TRBV5-1 and TRBV20-1 among them, were found more frequent in patients than controls.

Germline-derived CDR1 and CDR2 are MNHEY and SMNVEV (reference sequence). CDR3 length equals 18 residues. The V segment lost 5 bases and the J segment 0 bases; nucleotides outside the gene matches: 10. The rearrangement links TRBV27 to TRBJ1-2; 12 bases fit TRBD1. Sample: blood. This clonotype originated in a girl aged 10 to 17 with multiple sclerosis. The CDR3 DNA sequence: TGTGCCAGCAGTCGCCAACCGGGACAGGGGGCGGCTAACTATGGCTACACCTTC. Amino acid sequence: CASSRQPGQGAANYGYTF.